The clone carrying this T cell receptor beta chain appeared a few times. Unique molecular identifiers were incorporated when the TCRbeta library was constructed. TCRdb re-analysed the PCR reads in MiXCR, keeping a single row per CDR3 protein. The sample shows hundreds of thousands of distinct CDR3 sequences, 16% of them seen only once. The germline CDR1 and CDR2 sequences are LNHNV and YYDKDF (reference sequence). This CDR3 spans 14 amino acids. Trimming cost V 6 bases and J 4 bases; bases outside gene matches: 4. This sample is drawn from a study of T-cell reconstitution after alpha-beta-depleted transplantation in children.

J is TRBJ1-2 and V is TRBV15, with 11 bases lining up with TRBD1. The sequenced sample was PBMCs from the stem cell graft donor, obtained from the stem cell graft. This TCR came from a human donor who donated a stem cell graft to a child with acute myeloid leukemia. CDR3 in DNA: TGTGCCACCAGTTTGGGACAGGGGGTCTATGGCTACACCTTC. It specifies CATSLGQGVYGYTF. Drawing the rest from reference TRBV15 and TRBJ1-2, the complete variable domain is DAMVIQNPRYQVTQFGKPVTLSCSQTLNHNVMYWYQQKSSQAPKLLFHYYDKDFNNEADTPDNFQSRRPNTSFCFLDIRSPGLGDTAMYLCATSLGQGVYGYTFGSGTRLTVV.